This T cell receptor beta chain was observed in a study of cytomegalovirus exposure and HLA in healthy donors. J gave up 3 bases and V 4 bases, and 5 bases lay outside the gene matches. CDR1 is LNHDA, CDR2 SQIVND, per germline (reference sequence). The CDR3 runs 15 residues. Note on this clone: Its specificity is not known.

Donors were drawn from the approximately 110-subject validation cohort, separate from the roughly 700-subject first cohort. Whole-study findings and limits: Among TCR beta chains, those listed as cytomegalovirus-associated numbered about 160. While the bulk of TCR sequences proved rare, some public TCRs turned up in many donors.

Assay: immunoSEQ multiplex PCR; the TCRdb copy retains only in-frame clones and omits some. The data show approximately 220,000 clones, about 87% seen once. The sequencing sample was made of PBMCs. This receptor was taken from a man aged 18 to 30 in good health and CMV-seronegative. The V call is TRBV19, the J call TRBJ1-3, with 8 bases identical to TRBD1. CDR3 protein: CASSTSRGLGNTIYF. CDR3 coding DNA: TGTGCCAGTAGTACCTCCAGGGGGCTTGGAAACACCATATATTTT.